There are a few counts of the clone carrying this T cell receptor beta chain. There are 13 residues in the CDR3. The trim removed 7 bases at V and 7 bases at J, leaving 8 bases unmatched. Germline V gives CDR1 SGDLS, CDR2 YYNGEE. How the authors handled the data: The authors estimated nucleated cell counts from reference gene primer amplification. Profiled with immunoSEQ multiplex PCR; TCRdb holds only in-frame clones, not every one. V, J and clone size are taken as reported in that table, and D and trimming were inferred from the DNA itself. The repertoire holds 100,000 to 150,000 clones, 80% seen once, with about a sixth in the top ten. This entry is derived from a study of blood T cell repertoires in COVID-19. Study summary: Some COVID-19 samples were acute and others convalescent; all came from the United States, Italy and Spain. PBMCs, B-cell-depleted T cells, or T cells provided the cDNA or gDNA that made up the material.

The V call is TRBV9, the J call TRBJ2-1; 7 bases line up with TRBD2. Sequenced: peripheral blood. The receptor was derived from a man in his sixties with active or convalescent COVID-19. The CDR3 reads CASSLWGGNEQFF. DNA for the CDR3: TGTGCCAGCTCTCTATGGGGGGGAAATGAGCAGTTCTTC. Variable domain in full (rest from reference TRBV9 and TRBJ2-1): DSGVTQTPKHLITATGQRVTLRCSPRSGDLSVYWYQQSLDQGLQFLIQYYNGEERAKGNILERFSAQQFPDLHSELNLSSLELGDSALYFCASSLWGGNEQFFGPGTRLTVL.